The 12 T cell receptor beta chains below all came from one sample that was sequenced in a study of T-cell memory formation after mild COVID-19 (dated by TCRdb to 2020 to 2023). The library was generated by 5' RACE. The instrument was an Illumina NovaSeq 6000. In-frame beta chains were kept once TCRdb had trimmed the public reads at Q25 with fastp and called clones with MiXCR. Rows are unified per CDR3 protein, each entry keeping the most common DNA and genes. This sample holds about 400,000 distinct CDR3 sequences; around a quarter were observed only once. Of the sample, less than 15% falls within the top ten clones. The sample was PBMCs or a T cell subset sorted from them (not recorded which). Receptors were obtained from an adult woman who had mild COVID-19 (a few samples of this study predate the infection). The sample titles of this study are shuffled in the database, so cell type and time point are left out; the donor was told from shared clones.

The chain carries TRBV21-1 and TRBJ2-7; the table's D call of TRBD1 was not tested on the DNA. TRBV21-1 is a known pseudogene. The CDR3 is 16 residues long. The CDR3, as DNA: TGTGCCAGCAGCAAAGGTCCCCGGACAGGGGCCTACGAGCAGTACTTC. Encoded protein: CASSKGPRTGAYEQYF.

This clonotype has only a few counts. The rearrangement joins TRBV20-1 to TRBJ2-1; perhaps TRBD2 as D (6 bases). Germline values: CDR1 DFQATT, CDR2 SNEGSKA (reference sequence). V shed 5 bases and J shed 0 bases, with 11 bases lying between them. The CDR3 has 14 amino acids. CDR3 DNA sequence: TGCAGTGCTGGAGGGTATCCCTCCTACAATGAGCAGTTCTTC. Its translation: CSAGGYPSYNEQFF.

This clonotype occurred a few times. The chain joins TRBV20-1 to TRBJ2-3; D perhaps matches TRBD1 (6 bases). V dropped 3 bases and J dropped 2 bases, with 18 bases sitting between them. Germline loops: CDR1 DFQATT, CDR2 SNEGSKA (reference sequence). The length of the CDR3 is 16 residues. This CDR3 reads CSARAYLDRNTDTQYF. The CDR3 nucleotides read TGCAGTGCTAGGGCGTACCTGGACAGAAACACAGATACGCAGTATTTT.

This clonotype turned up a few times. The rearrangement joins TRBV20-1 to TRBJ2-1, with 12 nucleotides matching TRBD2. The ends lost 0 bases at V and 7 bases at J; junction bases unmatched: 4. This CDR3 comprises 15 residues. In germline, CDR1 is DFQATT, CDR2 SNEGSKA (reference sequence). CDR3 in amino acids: CSARDGTSGFNEQFF. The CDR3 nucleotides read TGCAGTGCTAGAGATGGGACTAGCGGGTTTAATGAGCAGTTCTTC.

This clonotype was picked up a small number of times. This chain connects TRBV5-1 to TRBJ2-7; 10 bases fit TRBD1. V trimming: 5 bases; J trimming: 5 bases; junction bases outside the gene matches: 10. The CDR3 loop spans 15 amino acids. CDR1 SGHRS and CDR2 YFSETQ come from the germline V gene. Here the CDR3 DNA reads TGCGCCAGCAGTTTCTCCGGGACAGGGGATGACGAGCAGTACTTC. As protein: CASSFSGTGDDEQYF.

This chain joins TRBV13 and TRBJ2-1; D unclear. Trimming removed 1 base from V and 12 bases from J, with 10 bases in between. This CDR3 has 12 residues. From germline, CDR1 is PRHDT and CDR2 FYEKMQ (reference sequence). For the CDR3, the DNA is TGTGCCAGCAGCTTAGACGGCGGAATGCAGTTCTTC. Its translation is CASSLDGGMQFF.

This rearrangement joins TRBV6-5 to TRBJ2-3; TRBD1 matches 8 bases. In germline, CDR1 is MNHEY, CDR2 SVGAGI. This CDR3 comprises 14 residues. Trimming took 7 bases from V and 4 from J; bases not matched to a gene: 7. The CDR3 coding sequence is TGTGCCAGCAAACCGGGACAGGCTTCAGATACGCAGTATTTT. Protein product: CASKPGQASDTQYF.

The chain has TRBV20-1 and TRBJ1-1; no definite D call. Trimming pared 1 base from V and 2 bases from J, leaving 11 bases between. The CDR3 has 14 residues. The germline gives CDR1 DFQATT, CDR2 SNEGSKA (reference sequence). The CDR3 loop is CSARGAGYNTEAFF. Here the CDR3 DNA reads TGCAGTGCTAGAGGCGCGGGGTATAACACTGAAGCTTTCTTT.

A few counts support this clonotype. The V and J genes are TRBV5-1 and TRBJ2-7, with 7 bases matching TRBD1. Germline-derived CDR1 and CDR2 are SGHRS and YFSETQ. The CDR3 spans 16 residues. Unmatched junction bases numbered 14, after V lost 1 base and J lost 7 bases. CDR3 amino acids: CASSLTGASPREEQYF. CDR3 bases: TGCGCCAGCAGCTTGACAGGGGCCTCACCCAGGGAAGAGCAGTACTTC.

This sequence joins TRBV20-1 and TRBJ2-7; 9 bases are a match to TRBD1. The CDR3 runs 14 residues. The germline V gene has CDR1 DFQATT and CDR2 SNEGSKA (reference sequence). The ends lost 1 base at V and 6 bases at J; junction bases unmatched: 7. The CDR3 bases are TGCAGTGCTAGAGTTCGGGACAGGGCGCCCGAGCAGTACTTC. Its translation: CSARVRDRAPEQYF.

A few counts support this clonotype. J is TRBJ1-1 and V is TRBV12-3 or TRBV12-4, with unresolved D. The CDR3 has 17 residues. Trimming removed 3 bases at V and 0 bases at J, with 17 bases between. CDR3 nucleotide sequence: TGTGCCAGCAGTTTCTCGCGGCTCCTCACTATGAACACTGAAGCTTTCTTT. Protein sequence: CASSFSRLLTMNTEAFF.

The CDR3 here is CASSFGPGLAGEKITDTQYF. The CDR3 DNA reads TGTGCCAGCAGCTTTGGACCGGGACTAGCGGGAGAAAAGATTACAGATACGCAGTATTTT. The chain uses TRBV7-2 and TRBJ2-3, with 14 bases that match TRBD2. The germline CDR1 and CDR2 sequences are SGHTA and FQGNSA. J gave up 3 bases and V 3 bases, and 14 bases lay outside the gene matches. The CDR3 contains 20 residues.